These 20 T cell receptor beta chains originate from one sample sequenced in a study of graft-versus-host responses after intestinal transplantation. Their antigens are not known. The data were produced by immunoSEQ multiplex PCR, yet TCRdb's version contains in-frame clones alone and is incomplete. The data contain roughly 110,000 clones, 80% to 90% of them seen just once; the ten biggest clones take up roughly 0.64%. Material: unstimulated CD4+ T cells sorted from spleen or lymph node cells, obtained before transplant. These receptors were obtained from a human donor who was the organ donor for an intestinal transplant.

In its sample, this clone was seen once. The CDR3 bases are TGCAGCGTTGACCCGGGACAGGGAAAGCAGCCCCAGCATTTT. Translated: CSVDPGQGKQPQHF. The gene calls are TRBV29-1 and TRBJ1-5; 9 nucleotides match TRBD1. Germline trimming cut 3 bases from V and 7 bases from J; bases unmatched to any gene: 7. CDR3 length: 14 amino acids. Germline V gene sequence: CDR1 SQVTM, CDR2 ANQGSEA.

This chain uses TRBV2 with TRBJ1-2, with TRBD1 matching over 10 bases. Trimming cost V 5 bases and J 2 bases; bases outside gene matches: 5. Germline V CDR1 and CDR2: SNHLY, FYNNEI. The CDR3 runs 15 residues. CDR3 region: CASSRQGAENYGYTF. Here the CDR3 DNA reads TGTGCCAGCAGTCGACAGGGGGCTGAAAACTATGGCTACACCTTC.

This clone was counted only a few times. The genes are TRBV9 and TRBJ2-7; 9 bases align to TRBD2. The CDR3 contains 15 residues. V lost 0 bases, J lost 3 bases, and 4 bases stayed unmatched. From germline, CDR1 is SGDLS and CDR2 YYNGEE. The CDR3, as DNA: TGTGCCAGCAGCGTAGCAGCGGGGGGCCTCTACGAGCAGTACTTC. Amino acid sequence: CASSVAAGGLYEQYF.

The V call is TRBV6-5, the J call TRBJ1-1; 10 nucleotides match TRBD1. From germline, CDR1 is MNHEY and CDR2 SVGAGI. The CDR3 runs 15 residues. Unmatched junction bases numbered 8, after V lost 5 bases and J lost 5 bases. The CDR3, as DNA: TGTGCCAGCAGTAAATTGGGACAGGGGAGAACTGAAGCTTTCTTT. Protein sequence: CASSKLGQGRTEAFF.

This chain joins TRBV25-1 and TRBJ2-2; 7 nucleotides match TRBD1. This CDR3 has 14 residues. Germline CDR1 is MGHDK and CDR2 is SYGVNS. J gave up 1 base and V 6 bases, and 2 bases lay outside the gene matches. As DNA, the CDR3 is TGTGCCAGCAGGGACAGGAAGAACACCGGGGAGCTGTTTTTT. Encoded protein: CASRDRKNTGELFF. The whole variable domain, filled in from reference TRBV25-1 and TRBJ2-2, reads EADIYQTPRYLVIGTGKKITLECSQTMGHDKMYWYQQDPGMELHLIHYSYGVNSTEKGDLSSESTVSRIRTEHFPLTLESARPSHTSQYLCASRDRKNTGELFFGEGSRLTVL.

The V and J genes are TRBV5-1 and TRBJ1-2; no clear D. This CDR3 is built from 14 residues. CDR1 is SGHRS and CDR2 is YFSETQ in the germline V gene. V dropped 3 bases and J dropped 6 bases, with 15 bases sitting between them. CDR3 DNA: TGCGCCAGCAGCTGGTCGGGTGTTGGGGATGGCTACACCTTC. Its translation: CASSWSGVGDGYTF.

The DNA for the CDR3 is TGTGCCAGCAGTTATATCCAAGGGGGGAGGAAGTACTTC. The encoded protein is CASSYIQGGRKYF. The rearrangement links TRBV6-5 to TRBJ2-7; either TRBD1 or TRBD2 may fit D (6 bases each). CDR3 length equals 13 residues. Trimming cost V 3 bases and J 11 bases, with 17 bases left between them. The germline gives CDR1 MNHEY, CDR2 SVGAGI.

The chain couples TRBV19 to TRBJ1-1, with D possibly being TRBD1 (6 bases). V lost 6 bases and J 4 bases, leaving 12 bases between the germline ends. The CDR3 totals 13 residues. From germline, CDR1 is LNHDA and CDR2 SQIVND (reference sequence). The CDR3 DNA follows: TGTGCCAGTAGCAACCTAGGGGGCACTGAAGCTTTCTTT. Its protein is CASSNLGGTEAFF.

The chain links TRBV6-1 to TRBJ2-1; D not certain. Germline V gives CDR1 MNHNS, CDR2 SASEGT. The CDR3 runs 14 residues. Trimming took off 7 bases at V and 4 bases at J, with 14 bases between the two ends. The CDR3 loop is CASTTGSRYNEQFF. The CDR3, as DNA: TGTGCCAGCACCACCGGGTCTCGATACAATGAGCAGTTCTTC.

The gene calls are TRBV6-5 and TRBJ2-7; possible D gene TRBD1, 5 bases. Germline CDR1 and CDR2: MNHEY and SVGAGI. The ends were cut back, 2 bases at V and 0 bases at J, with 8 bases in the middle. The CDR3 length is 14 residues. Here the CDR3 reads CASSYNRFSYEQYF. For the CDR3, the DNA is TGTGCCAGCAGTTACAACAGGTTCTCCTACGAGCAGTACTTC.

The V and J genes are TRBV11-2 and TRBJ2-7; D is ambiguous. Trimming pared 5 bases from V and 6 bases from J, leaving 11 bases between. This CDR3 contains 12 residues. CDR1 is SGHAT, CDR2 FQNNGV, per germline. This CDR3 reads CASSHSNGEQYF. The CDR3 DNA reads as TGTGCCAGCAGCCACTCGAATGGCGAGCAGTACTTC.

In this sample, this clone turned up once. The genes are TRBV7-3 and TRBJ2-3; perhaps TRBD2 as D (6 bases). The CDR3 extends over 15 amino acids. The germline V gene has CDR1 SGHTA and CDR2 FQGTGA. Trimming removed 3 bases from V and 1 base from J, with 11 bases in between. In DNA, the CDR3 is TGTGCCAGCAGCTTTTCTCCTAGCGGCACAGATACGCAGTATTTT. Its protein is CASSFSPSGTDTQYF. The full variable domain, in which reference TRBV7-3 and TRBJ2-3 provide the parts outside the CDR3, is GAGVSQTPSNKVTEKGKYVELRCDPISGHTALYWYRQSLGQGPEFLIYFQGTGAADDSGLPNDRFFAVRPEGSVSTLKIQRTERGDSAVYLCASSFSPSGTDTQYFGPGTRLTVL.

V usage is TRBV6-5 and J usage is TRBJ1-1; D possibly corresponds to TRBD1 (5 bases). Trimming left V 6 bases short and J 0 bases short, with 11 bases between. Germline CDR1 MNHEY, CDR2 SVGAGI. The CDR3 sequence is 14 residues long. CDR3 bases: TGTGCCAGCAGATCCGGACACCTGAACACTGAAGCTTTCTTT. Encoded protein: CASRSGHLNTEAFF.

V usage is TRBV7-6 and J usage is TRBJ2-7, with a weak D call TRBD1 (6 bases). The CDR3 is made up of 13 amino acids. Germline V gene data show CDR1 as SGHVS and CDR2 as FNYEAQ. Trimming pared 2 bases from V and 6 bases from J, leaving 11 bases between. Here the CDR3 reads CASSLNTGTEQYF. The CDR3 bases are TGTGCCAGCAGCTTAAATACAGGGACCGAGCAGTACTTC.

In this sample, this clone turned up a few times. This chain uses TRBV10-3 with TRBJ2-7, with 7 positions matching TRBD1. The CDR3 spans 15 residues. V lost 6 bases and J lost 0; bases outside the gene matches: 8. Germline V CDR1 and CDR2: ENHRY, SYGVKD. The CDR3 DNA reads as TGTGCCATCAGACGACAGGGAAACGACTCCTACGAGCAGTACTTC. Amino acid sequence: CAIRRQGNDSYEQYF.

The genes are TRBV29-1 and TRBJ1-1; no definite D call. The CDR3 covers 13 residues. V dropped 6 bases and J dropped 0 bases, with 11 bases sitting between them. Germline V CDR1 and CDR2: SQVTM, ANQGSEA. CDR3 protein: CSVRQVMNTEAFF. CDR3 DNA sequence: TGCAGCGTGCGGCAGGTCATGAACACTGAAGCTTTCTTT.

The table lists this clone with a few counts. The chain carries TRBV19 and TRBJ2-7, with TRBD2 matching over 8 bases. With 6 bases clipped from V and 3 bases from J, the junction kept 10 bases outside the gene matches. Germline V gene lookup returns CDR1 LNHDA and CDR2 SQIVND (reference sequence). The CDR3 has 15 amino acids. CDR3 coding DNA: TGTGCCAGTAGCTCTTACAGCGGGAGAGGCTACGAGCAGTACTTC. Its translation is CASSSYSGRGYEQYF.

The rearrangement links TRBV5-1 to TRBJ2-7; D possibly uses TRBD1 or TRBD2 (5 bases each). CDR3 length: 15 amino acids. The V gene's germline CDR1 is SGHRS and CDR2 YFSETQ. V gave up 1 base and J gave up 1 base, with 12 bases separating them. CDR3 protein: CASSLTGTDSYEQYF. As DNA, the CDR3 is TGCGCCAGCAGCTTGACCGGGACGGATTCCTACGAGCAGTACTTC.

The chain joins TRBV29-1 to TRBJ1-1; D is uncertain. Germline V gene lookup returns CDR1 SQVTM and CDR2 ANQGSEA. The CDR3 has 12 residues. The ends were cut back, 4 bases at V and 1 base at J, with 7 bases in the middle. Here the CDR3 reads CSVVDPNTEAFF. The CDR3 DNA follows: TGCAGCGTTGTGGACCCGAACACTGAAGCTTTCTTT.

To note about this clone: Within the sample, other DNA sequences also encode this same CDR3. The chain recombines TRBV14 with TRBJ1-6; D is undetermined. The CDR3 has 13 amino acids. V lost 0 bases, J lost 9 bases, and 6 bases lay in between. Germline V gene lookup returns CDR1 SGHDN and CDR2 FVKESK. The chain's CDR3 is CASSQDRRSPLHF. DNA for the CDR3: TGTGCCAGCAGCCAAGACCGTCGTTCACCCCTCCACTTT.